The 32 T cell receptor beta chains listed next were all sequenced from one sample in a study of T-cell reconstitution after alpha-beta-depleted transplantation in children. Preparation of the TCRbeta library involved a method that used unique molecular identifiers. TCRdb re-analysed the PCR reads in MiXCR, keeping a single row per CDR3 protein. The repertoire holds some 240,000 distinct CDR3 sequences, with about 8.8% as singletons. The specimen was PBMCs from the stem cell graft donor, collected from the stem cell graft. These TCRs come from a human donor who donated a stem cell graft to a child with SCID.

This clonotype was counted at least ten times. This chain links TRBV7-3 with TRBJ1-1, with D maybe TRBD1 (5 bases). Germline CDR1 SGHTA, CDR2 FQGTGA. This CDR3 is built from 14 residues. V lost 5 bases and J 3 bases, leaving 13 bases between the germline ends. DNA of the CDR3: TGTGCCAGCAGCAGACTGACGGGGGACACTGAAGCTTTCTTT. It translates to CASSRLTGDTEAFF.

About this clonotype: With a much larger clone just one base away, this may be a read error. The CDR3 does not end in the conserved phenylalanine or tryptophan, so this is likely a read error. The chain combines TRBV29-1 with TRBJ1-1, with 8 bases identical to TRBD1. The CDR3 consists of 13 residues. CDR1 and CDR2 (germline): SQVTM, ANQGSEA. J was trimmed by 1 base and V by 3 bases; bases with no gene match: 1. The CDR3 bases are TGCAGCGTTGAGACAGGGGCGAACACTGAAGCTTTCTAT. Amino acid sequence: CSVETGANTEAFY.

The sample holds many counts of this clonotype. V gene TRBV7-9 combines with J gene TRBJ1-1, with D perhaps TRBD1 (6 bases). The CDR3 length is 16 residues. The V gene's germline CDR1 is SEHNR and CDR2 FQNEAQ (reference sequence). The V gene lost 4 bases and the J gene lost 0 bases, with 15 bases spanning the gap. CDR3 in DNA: TGTGCCAGCAGCTCTTGGACAGTCCCTATGAACACTGAAGCTTTCTTT. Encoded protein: CASSSWTVPMNTEAFF.

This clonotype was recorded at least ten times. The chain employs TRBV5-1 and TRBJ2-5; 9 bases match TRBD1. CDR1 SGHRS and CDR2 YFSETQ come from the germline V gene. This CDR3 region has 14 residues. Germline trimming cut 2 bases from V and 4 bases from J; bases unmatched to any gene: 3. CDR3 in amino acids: CASSLTGGAETQYF. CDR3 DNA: TGCGCCAGCAGCTTAACAGGGGGCGCAGAGACCCAGTACTTC.

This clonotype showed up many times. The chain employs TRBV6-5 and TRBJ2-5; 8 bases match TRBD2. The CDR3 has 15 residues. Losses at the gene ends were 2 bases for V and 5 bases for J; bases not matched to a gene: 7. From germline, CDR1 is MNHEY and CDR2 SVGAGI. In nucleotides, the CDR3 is TGTGCCAGCAGTTACGGGATAGCGGGGTTGGAGACCCAGTACTTC. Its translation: CASSYGIAGLETQYF.

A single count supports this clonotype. CDR3 amino acids: CASTKEAKNIQYF. DNA for the CDR3: TGTGCCAGCACCAAGGAAGCCAAAAACATTCAGTACTTC. The J gene is TRBJ2-4, the V gene TRBV12-3 or TRBV12-4; D is uncertain. Trimming removed 7 bases at V and 0 bases at J, with 7 bases between. This CDR3 has 13 amino acids.

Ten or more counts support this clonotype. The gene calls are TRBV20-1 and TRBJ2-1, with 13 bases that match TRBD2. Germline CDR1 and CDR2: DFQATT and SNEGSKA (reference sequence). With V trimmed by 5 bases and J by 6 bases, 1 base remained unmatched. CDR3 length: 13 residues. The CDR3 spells CSARTSGGNEQFF. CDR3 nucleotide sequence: TGCAGTGCTCGGACTAGCGGGGGCAATGAGCAGTTCTTC.

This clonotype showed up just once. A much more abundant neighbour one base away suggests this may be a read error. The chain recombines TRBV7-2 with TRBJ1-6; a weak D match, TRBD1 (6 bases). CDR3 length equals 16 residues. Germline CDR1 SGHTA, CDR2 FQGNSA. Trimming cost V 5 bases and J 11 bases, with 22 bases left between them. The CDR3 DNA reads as TGTGCCAGCAGCGTCCGATACAGGGCCGGGAATCCACCCCTCCACTTT. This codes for CASSVRYRAGNPPLHF.

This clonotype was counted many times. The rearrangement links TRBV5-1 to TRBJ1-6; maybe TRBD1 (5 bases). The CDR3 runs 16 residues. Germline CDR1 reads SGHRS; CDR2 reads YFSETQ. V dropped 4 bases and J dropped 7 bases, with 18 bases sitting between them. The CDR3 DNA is TGCGCCAGCAGCCCGGGTGGGACCAGCCCCAATTCACCCCTCCACTTT. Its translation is CASSPGGTSPNSPLHF.

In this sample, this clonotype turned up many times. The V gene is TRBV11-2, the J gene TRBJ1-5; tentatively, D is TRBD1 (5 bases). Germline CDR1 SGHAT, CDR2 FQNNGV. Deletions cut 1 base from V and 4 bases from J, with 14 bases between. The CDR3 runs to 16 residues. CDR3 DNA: TGTGCCAGCAGCTTAGGGGTGGGGGATTCAAATCAGCCCCAGCATTTT. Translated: CASSLGVGDSNQPQHF. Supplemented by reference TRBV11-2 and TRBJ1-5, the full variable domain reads EAGVAQSPRYKIIEKRQSVAFWCNPISGHATLYWYQQILGQGPKLLIQFQNNGVVDDSQLPKDRFSAERLKGVDSTLKIQPAKLEDSAVYLCASSLGVGDSNQPQHFGDGTRLSIL.

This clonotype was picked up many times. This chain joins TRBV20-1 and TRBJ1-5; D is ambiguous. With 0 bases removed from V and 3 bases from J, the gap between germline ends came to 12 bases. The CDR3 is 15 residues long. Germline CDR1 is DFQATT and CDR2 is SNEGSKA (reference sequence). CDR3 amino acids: CSARDSREINQPQHF. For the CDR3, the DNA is TGCAGTGCTAGAGATAGCCGGGAGATCAATCAGCCCCAGCATTTT.

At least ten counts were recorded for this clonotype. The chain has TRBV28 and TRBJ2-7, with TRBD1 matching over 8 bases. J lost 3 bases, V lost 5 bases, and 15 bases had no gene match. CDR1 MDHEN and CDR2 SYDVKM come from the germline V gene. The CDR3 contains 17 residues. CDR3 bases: TGTGCCAGCAGTCAGTCCCGGGACAGGTTCTACATCTACGAGCAGTACTTC. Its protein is CASSQSRDRFYIYEQYF. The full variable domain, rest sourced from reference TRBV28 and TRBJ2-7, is DVKVTQSSRYLVKRTGEKVFLECVQDMDHENMFWYRQDPGLGLRLIYFSYDVKMKEKGDIPEGYSVSREKKERFSLILESASTNQTSMYLCASSQSRDRFYIYEQYFGPGTRLTVT.

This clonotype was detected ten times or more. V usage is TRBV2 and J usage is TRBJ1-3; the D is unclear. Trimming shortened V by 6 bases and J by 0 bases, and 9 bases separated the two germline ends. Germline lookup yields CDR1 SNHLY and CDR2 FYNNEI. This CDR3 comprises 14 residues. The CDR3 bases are TGTGCCAGCAGCGCCTCTCACTCTGGAAACACCATATATTTT. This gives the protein CASSASHSGNTIYF.

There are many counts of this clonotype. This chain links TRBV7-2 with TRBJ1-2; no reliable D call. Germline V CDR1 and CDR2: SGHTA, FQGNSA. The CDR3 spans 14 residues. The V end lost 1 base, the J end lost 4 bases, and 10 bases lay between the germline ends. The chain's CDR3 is CASSLGFTGYGYTF. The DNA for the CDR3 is TGTGCCAGCAGCTTAGGCTTTACGGGCTATGGCTACACCTTC.

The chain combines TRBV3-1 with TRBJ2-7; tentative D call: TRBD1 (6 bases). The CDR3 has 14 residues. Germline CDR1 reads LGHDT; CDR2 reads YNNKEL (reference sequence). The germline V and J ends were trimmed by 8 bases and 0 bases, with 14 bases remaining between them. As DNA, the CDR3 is TGTGCCAGCTCTAACGGACAGCCCTCCTACGAGCAGTACTTC. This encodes CASSNGQPSYEQYF.

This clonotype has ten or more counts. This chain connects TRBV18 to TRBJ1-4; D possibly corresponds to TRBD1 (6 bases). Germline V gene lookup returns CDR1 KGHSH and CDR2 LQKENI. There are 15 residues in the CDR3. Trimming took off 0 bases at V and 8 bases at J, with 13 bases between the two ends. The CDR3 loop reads CASSPPETGGEKLFF. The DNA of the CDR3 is TGTGCCAGCTCACCACCAGAGACAGGAGGAGAAAAACTGTTTTTT.

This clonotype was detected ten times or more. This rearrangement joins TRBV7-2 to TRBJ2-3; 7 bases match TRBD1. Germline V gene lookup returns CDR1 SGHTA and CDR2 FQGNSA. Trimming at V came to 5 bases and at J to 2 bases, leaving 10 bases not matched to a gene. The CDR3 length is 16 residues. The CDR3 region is CASSPITGAATDTQYF. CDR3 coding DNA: TGTGCCAGCAGCCCAATAACAGGGGCCGCCACAGATACGCAGTATTTT.

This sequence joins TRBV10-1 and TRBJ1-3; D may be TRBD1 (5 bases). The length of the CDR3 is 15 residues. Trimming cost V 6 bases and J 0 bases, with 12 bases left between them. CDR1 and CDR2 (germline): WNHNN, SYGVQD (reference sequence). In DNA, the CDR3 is TGCGCCAGCAGAACCTCGGGGCACTCTGGAAACACCATATATTTT. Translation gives CASRTSGHSGNTIYF.

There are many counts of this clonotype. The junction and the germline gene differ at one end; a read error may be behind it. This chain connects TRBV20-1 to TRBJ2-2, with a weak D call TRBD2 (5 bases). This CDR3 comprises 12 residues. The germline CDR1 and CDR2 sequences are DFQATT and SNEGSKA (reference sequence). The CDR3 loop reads CSAREGAGELFF. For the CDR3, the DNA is TGCAGTGCTCGAGAGGGTGCCGGGGAGCTGTTTTTT.

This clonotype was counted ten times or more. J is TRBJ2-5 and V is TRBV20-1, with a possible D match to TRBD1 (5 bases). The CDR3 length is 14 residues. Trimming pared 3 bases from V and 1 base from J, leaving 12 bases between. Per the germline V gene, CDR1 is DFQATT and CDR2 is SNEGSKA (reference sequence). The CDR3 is CSASNGQGQETQYF. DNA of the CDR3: TGCAGTGCTAGTAATGGGCAGGGCCAAGAGACCCAGTACTTC.

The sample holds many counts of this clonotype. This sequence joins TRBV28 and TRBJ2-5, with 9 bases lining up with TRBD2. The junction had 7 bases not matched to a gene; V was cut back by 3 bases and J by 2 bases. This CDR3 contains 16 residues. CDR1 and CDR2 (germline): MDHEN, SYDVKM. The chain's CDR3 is CASSFSGGNRQETQYF. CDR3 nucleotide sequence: TGTGCCAGCAGTTTTAGCGGGGGAAACAGACAAGAGACCCAGTACTTC.

DNA for the CDR3: TGCAGCGTTGCTAGCGGGGCTGGTGAGCAGTTCTTC. Protein sequence: CSVASGAGEQFF. This chain connects TRBV29-1 to TRBJ2-1, with 9 bases fitting TRBD2. The CDR3 length is 12 residues. The germline V gene has CDR1 SQVTM and CDR2 ANQGSEA. The J segment lost 9 bases and the V segment lost 4 bases, leaving 4 bases of the junction unmatched.

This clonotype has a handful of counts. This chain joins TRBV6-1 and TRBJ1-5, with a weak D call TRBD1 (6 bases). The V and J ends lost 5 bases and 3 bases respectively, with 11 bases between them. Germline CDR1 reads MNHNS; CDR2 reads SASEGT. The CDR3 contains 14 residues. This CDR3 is CASSPGQNNQPQHF. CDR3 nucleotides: TGTGCCAGCAGTCCCGGACAGAACAATCAGCCCCAGCATTTT.

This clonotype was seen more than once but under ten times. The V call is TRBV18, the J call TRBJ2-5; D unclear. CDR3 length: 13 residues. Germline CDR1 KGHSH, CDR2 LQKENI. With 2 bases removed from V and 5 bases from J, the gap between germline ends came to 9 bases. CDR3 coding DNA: TGTGCCAGCTCACCAGGGGTATCGGAGACCCAGTACTTC. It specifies CASSPGVSETQYF.

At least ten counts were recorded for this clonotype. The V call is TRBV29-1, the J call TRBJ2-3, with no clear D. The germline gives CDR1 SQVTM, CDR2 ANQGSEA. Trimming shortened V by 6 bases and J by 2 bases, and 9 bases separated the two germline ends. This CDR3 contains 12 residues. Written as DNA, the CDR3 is TGCAGCGTCCCCGAAGACACAGATACGCAGTATTTT. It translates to CSVPEDTDTQYF.

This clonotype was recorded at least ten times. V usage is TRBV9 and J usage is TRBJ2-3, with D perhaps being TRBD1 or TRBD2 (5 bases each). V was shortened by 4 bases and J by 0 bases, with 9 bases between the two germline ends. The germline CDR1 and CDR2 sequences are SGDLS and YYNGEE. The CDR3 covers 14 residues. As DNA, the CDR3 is TGTGCCAGCAGCCGGGGCCATAGCACAGATACGCAGTATTTT. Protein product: CASSRGHSTDTQYF.

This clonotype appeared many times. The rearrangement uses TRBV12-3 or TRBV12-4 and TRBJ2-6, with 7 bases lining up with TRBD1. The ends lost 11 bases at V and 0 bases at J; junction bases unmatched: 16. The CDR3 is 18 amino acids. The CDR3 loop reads CAEPLRTGASSGANVLTF. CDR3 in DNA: TGTGCCGAGCCCCTAAGAACAGGGGCAAGCTCTGGGGCCAACGTCCTGACTTTC.

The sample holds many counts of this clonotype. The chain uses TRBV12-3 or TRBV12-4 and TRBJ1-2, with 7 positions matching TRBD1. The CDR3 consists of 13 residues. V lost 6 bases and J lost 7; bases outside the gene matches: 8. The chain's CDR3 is CASSLQGISGYTF. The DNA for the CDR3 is TGTGCCAGCAGCCTACAGGGGATTTCTGGCTACACCTTC.

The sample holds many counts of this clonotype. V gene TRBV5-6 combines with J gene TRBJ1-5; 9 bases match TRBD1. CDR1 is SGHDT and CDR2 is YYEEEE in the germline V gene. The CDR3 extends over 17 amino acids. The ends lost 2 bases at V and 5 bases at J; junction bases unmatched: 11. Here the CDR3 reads CASSFSRGQGNYQPQHF. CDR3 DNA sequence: TGTGCCAGCAGCTTCAGTAGGGGACAGGGAAATTATCAGCCCCAGCATTTT.

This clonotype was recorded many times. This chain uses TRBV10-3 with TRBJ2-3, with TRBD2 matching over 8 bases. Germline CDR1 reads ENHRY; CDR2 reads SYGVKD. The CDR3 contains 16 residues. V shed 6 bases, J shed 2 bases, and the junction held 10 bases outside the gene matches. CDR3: CAISPGLDGPTDTQYF. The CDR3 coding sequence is TGTGCCATCAGCCCGGGACTAGATGGACCCACAGATACGCAGTATTTT.

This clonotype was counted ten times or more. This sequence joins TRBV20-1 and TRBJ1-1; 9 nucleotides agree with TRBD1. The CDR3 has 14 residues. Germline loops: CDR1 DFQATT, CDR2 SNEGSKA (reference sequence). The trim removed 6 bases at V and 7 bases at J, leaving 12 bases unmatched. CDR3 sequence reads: CSALSGTGLIEAFF. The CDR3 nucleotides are TGCAGTGCCTTGTCCGGGACAGGGTTGATTGAAGCTTTCTTT.

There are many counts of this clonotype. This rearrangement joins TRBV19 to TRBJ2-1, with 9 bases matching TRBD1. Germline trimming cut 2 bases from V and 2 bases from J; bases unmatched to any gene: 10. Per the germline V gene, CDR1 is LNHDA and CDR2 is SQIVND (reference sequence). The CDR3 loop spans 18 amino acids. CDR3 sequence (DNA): TGTGCCAGTAGTATAAATGCCCCCACAGGGGGCACCTACAATGAGCAGTTCTTC. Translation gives CASSINAPTGGTYNEQFF.